One and the same sample provided the 24 T cell receptor beta chains below, sequenced in a study of blood T cell repertoires in COVID-19. Sequenced by immunoSEQ multiplex PCR; TCRdb stores in-frame clones only, minus some. This table has fewer than 95,000 clones, 88% appearing once. Material for sequencing was peripheral blood. The receptors here all came from a man aged 60 to 75 with acute or convalescent COVID-19.

J is TRBJ2-7 and V is TRBV10-3; 12 bases agree with TRBD1. The ends lost 6 bases at V and 0 bases at J; junction bases unmatched: 21. The CDR3 sequence is 21 residues long. CDR1 and CDR2 (germline): ENHRY, SYGVKD. This chain's CDR3 is CAIRPGQGAGGGNSSSYEQYF. The CDR3 nucleotides read TGTGCCATCAGGCCGGGACAGGGGGCAGGGGGAGGGAATTCGTCCTCCTACGAGCAGTACTTC.

The chain couples TRBV9 to TRBJ2-5, with D unclear. Looked up from germline, CDR1 is SGDLS and CDR2 is YYNGEE. Trimming removed 2 bases at V and 3 bases at J, with 5 bases between. This CDR3 is 12 amino acids long. Written as DNA, the CDR3 is TGTGCCAGCAGCGTCACAGAAGAGACCCAGTACTTC. Protein: CASSVTEETQYF.

V usage is TRBV23-1 and J usage is TRBJ2-5, with a possible D match to TRBD1 (6 bases). TRBV23-1 counts as an open reading frame of uncertain function. Trimming cost V 0 bases and J 1 base, with 12 bases left between them. This CDR3 region has 16 residues. In nucleotides, the CDR3 is TGCGCCAGCAGTCAATCGTCGCCAGGGGCCCAAGAGACCCAGTACTTC. It is translated as CASSQSSPGAQETQYF.

The V and J genes are TRBV9 and TRBJ2-7; D unresolved. The CDR3 has 15 residues. Germline V lookup: CDR1 SGDLS, CDR2 YYNGEE. Trimming removed 3 bases from V and 5 bases from J, with 18 bases in between. Written as DNA, the CDR3 is TGTGCCAGCAGCGCACGACAAGGCCCCTGGGACGAGCAGTACTTC. Protein sequence: CASSARQGPWDEQYF. Full variable domain (remainder filled in from reference TRBV9 and TRBJ2-7): DSGVTQTPKHLITATGQRVTLRCSPRSGDLSVYWYQQSLDQGLQFLIQYYNGEERAKGNILERFSAQQFPDLHSELNLSSLELGDSALYFCASSARQGPWDEQYFGPGTRLTVT.

J is TRBJ2-1 and V is TRBV5-1, with 12 positions matching TRBD2. Germline V gives CDR1 SGHRS, CDR2 YFSETQ. CDR3 length equals 17 residues. J was trimmed by 9 bases and V by 0 bases; bases with no gene match: 10. The CDR3: CASSLELAGGPGSEQFF. The CDR3 nucleotides read TGCGCCAGCAGCTTGGAGCTAGCGGGAGGGCCTGGGAGTGAGCAGTTCTTC.

V is TRBV5-4 and J is TRBJ1-2; 8 positions agree with TRBD1. Germline CDR1 SGHNT, CDR2 YYREEE (reference sequence). V trimming: 3 bases; J trimming: 4 bases; junction bases outside the gene matches: 11. This CDR3 has 16 residues. For the CDR3, the DNA is TGTGCCAGCAGCTCTCCGGGACAGGCAAGGGGCTATGGCTACACCTTC. It translates to CASSSPGQARGYGYTF.

J is TRBJ1-1 and V is TRBV19, with 8 bases fitting TRBD1. The CDR3 has 15 amino acids. The V segment lost 5 bases and the J segment 1 base; nucleotides outside the gene matches: 6. Germline loops: CDR1 LNHDA, CDR2 SQIVND (reference sequence). Written as DNA, the CDR3 is TGTGCCAGTAGTTCCGCCAGGGGGCCGAACACTGAAGCTTTCTTT. It translates to CASSSARGPNTEAFF.

This sequence joins TRBV2 and TRBJ2-5; D might be TRBD2 (7 bases). The CDR3 totals 13 residues. In germline, CDR1 is SNHLY, CDR2 FYNNEI. Trimming took 5 bases from V and 5 from J, leaving 12 bases between them. CDR3 region: CASSLRGGETQYF. DNA for the CDR3: TGTGCCAGCAGTCTCAGGGGAGGGGAGACCCAGTACTTC.

The genes are TRBV11-3 and TRBJ2-5; 7 bases are shared with TRBD1. The V and J ends lost 3 bases and 7 bases, in that order; junction bases with no gene match: 5. Germline V gives CDR1 SGHNT, CDR2 YENEEA. The CDR3 extends over 13 amino acids. The CDR3 here is CASSFTPGGTQYF. CDR3 sequence (DNA): TGTGCCAGCAGCTTCACACCAGGGGGGACCCAGTACTTC.

The chain employs TRBV6-4 and TRBJ2-7; the match to TRBD2 covers 9 bases. Germline CDR1 reads MRHNA; CDR2 reads SNTAGT. The CDR3 is 13 amino acids. The ends lost 3 bases at V and 6 bases at J; junction bases unmatched: 3. The CDR3 region is CASSEASGTEQYF. CDR3 in DNA: TGTGCCAGCAGTGAAGCTAGCGGGACCGAGCAGTACTTC.

The chain links TRBV11-2 to TRBJ2-1; TRBD2 is a possible D gene (6 bases). CDR3 length equals 14 residues. Germline V gene data show CDR1 as SGHAT and CDR2 as FQNNGV. Trimming took 5 bases from V and 9 from J, leaving 17 bases between them. CDR3 coding DNA: TGTGCCAGCAGCCTAGCCCTCGGAGGGAGTGAGCAGTTCTTC. Translation: CASSLALGGSEQFF.

The chain links TRBV11-2 to TRBJ1-2; TRBD1 matches 9 bases. The CDR3 length is 12 residues. Per germline, CDR1 SGHAT and CDR2 FQNNGV. With V trimmed by 4 bases and J by 8 bases, 2 bases remained unmatched. The CDR3: CASSWDRDGYTF. The CDR3 nucleotides are TGTGCCAGCAGCTGGGACAGGGACGGCTACACCTTC.

The CDR3 is CATQREGSTGELFF. The CDR3 region has the DNA TGTGCCACCCAGCGGGAGGGCAGCACCGGGGAGCTGTTTTTT. The chain recombines TRBV24-1 with TRBJ2-2, with 10 bases fitting TRBD2. The CDR3 contains 14 residues. Germline CDR1 KGHDR, CDR2 SFDVKD. V was clipped by 9 bases and J by 4 bases; unmatched bases: 4.

This chain links TRBV4-1 with TRBJ2-7, with D unresolved. CDR1 MGHRA and CDR2 YSYEKL come from the germline V gene. CDR3 size: 13 residues. Trimming stripped 1 base from V and 6 bases from J, with 10 bases between. The CDR3 sequence is CASSQAPSPEQYF. In DNA form, the CDR3 reads TGCGCCAGCAGCCAAGCCCCAAGCCCCGAGCAGTACTTC.

This clone was seen only once. The chain employs TRBV6-1 and TRBJ2-3; perhaps TRBD2 as D (5 bases). Looked up from germline, CDR1 is MNHNS and CDR2 is SASEGT. This CDR3 spans 18 amino acids. Trimming removed 4 bases from V and 0 bases from J, with 20 bases in between. DNA for the CDR3: TGTGCCAGCAGTGGGTGGACTGGCACTTTGACTAGCACAGATACGCAGTATTTT. It translates to CASSGWTGTLTSTDTQYF.

This chain links TRBV5-4 with TRBJ1-3; 8 positions match TRBD1. The CDR3 runs 17 residues. The germline V gene has CDR1 SGHNT and CDR2 YYREEE (reference sequence). Trimming at V came to 5 bases and at J to 0 bases, leaving 10 bases not matched to a gene. The CDR3 region is CASSFGITGGSGNTIYF. CDR3 coding DNA: TGTGCCAGCAGTTTTGGGATTACAGGGGGCTCTGGAAACACCATATATTTT.

The chain recombines TRBV5-1 with TRBJ2-5, with a possible D match to TRBD2 (7 bases). CDR1 is SGHRS and CDR2 is YFSETQ in the germline V gene. V was clipped by 0 bases and J by 4 bases, with 19 bases between them. The CDR3 loop spans 17 amino acids. CDR3 protein: CASSLAGGQGGAETQYF. In nucleotides, the CDR3 is TGCGCCAGCAGCTTGGCCGGAGGACAAGGGGGGGCAGAGACCCAGTACTTC.

The chain links TRBV19 to TRBJ1-5; D is ambiguous. CDR1 is LNHDA and CDR2 is SQIVND in the germline V gene (reference sequence). This CDR3 has 14 amino acids. V dropped 3 bases and J dropped 0 bases, with 6 bases sitting between them. The CDR3 sequence: CASSMRGSNQPQHF. The CDR3 DNA reads as TGTGCCAGTAGTATGAGAGGTAGCAATCAGCCCCAGCATTTT.

This chain uses TRBV6-5 with TRBJ2-7; possible D gene TRBD1, 6 bases. The CDR3 sequence is 14 residues long. Per germline, CDR1 MNHEY and CDR2 SVGAGI. Trimming stripped 0 bases from V and 3 bases from J, with 9 bases between. Here the CDR3 reads CASSYSPQGYEQYF. The DNA for the CDR3 is TGTGCCAGCAGTTACTCACCACAGGGCTACGAGCAGTACTTC.

This clone has more than one count but fewer than ten. The chain recombines TRBV15 with TRBJ1-1; 7 bases fit TRBD1. The CDR3 extends over 16 amino acids. CDR1 and CDR2 (germline): LNHNV, YYDKDF (reference sequence). V gave up 6 bases and J gave up 5 bases; unmatched junction bases: 15. DNA of the CDR3: TGTGCCACCAGGTCCTACAGGCTAACAGGGGAGACTGAAGCTTTCTTT. Protein: CATRSYRLTGETEAFF. The full variable domain, completed using reference TRBV15 and TRBJ1-1, is DAMVIQNPRYQVTQFGKPVTLSCSQTLNHNVMYWYQQKSSQAPKLLFHYYDKDFNNEADTPDNFQSRRPNTSFCFLDIRSPGLGDTAMYLCATRSYRLTGETEAFFGQGTRLTVV.

Comments on this clone: Different DNA sequences within this sample yield the same CDR3. This chain uses TRBV5-1 with TRBJ2-3; 9 bases line up with TRBD1. This CDR3 is 15 amino acids long. The V gene end was trimmed by 0 bases and the J gene end by 3 bases; junction bases not matched to a gene: 2. Germline V gene lookup returns CDR1 SGHRS and CDR2 YFSETQ. The CDR3 region has the DNA TGCGCCAGCAGCTTGGGGGGACAGGGAACAGATACGCAGTATTTT. It codes for CASSLGGQGTDTQYF.

The rearrangement uses TRBV12-5 and TRBJ1-3, with D possibly matching TRBD1 (5 bases). Germline lookup yields CDR1 LGHNT and CDR2 FRNRAP. V was cut by 1 base and J by 0 bases, with 13 bases left in between. The CDR3 extends over 17 amino acids. CDR3 sequence: CASGLEETENSGNTIYF. For the CDR3, the DNA is TGTGCTAGTGGTTTGGAGGAGACAGAGAACTCTGGAAACACCATATATTTT.

This rearrangement joins TRBV30 to TRBJ2-2; tentative D call: TRBD1 (6 bases). V lost 2 bases, J lost 0 bases, and 7 bases lay in between. The CDR3 loop spans 14 amino acids. Germline assignment: CDR1 GTSNPN and CDR2 SVGIG (reference sequence). CDR3 loop: CAWSKGANTGELFF. CDR3 DNA sequence: TGTGCCTGGAGTAAGGGGGCGAACACCGGGGAGCTGTTTTTT.

This rearrangement joins TRBV5-4 to TRBJ2-5, with D possibly matching TRBD1 (7 bases). Germline V gene lookup returns CDR1 SGHNT and CDR2 YYREEE (reference sequence). V was cut by 4 bases and J by 4 bases, with 17 bases left in between. The CDR3 has 15 residues. CDR3 sequence: CASSPGGQGGETQYF. For the CDR3, the DNA is TGTGCCAGCAGCCCTGGCGGGCAGGGGGGAGAGACCCAGTACTTC.